The rows below give T cell receptor beta chains drawn from one sample of a study of shared clonotypes between healthy human individuals. Produced via immunoSEQ multiplex PCR; TCRdb's table is partial and in-frame only. The sample contains around 500,000 clones, 65% to 85% of which appear only once. The sequencing sample was made of PBMCs. The receptor source for this set is a woman aged 40 to 50 in good health. Some clones in this sample may be carry-over from other donors' samples. Both conserved end residues are part of each CDR3. D genes are given only for firm matches. Some rows have no size entry. The others give once, few or many, or a class for an expanded clone.

d_gene	v_gene	abundance	j_gene	CDR3aa	CDR3nt
NA	TRBV7-8	NA	TRBJ2-4	CASSLERGVLAKNIQYF	TGTGCCAGCAGCTTAGAACGAGGGGTCTTAGCCAAAAACATTCAGTACTTC
NA	TRBV19	NA	TRBJ1-5	CASSIRTGTGQPQHF	TGTGCCAGTAGTATTCGTACAGGGACGGGGCAGCCCCAGCATTTT
NA	TRBV28	many	TRBJ2-7	CASSSAVEQYF	TGTGCCAGCAGTTCCGCGGTCGAGCAGTACTTC
TRBD2	TRBV5-1	once	TRBJ2-4	CASSLTWTSGRAKNIQYF	TGCGCCAGCAGCTTGACCTGGACTAGCGGGAGGGCCAAAAACATTCAGTACTTC
TRBD2	TRBV19	few	TRBJ2-7	CASHGTSGSYGTYEQYF	TGTGCCAGTCACGGGACTAGCGGGAGTTACGGGACCTACGAGCAGTACTTC
NA	TRBV7-2	NA	TRBJ2-7	CASSRRTQTYEQYF	TGTGCCAGCAGCCGTCGTACACAGACCTACGAGCAGTACTTC
TRBD2	TRBV7-3	NA	TRBJ2-7	CASSLTSGLANDEQYF	TGTGCCAGCAGCTTAACGTCCGGACTAGCGAACGACGAGCAGTACTTC
NA	TRBV10-2	NA	TRBJ2-7	CASSELEGVFEQYF	TGCGCCAGCAGTGAGTTGGAGGGAGTGTTCGAGCAGTACTTC
NA	TRBV27	NA	TRBJ2-2	CASSWEYDQGQLFF	TGTGCCAGCAGTTGGGAATACGATCAGGGGCAGCTGTTTTTT
NA	TRBV27	NA	TRBJ1-5	CASSPTARVRGADQPQHF	TGTGCCAGCAGTCCTACCGCCAGGGTAAGAGGAGCGGATCAGCCCCAGCATTTT
NA	TRBV7-6	NA	TRBJ1-1	CASSLRQENTEAFF	TGTGCCAGCAGCTTGAGACAGGAGAACACTGAAGCTTTCTTT
TRBD1	TRBV28	NA	TRBJ2-1	CATHRDRDTGEQFF	TGTGCCACCCACCGGGACAGGGACACGGGTGAGCAGTTCTTC
NA	TRBV18	NA	TRBJ2-6	CASSRGSGQSGANVLTF	TGTGCCAGCTCACGGGGCTCCGGACAGTCTGGGGCCAACGTCCTGACTTTC
NA	TRBV30	NA	TRBJ1-2	CAWKNYGYTF	TGTGCCTGGAAGAACTATGGCTACACCTTC
TRBD1	TRBV6-6	NA	TRBJ2-2	CASGTTGGPGELFF	TGTGCCAGCGGAACCACAGGGGGCCCCGGGGAGCTGTTTTTT
NA	TRBV5-6	once	TRBJ1-1	CASSLVPGTGNTEAFF	TGTGCCAGCAGCCTGGTTCCCGGGACGGGGAACACTGAAGCTTTCTTT
TRBD1	TRBV6-5	NA	TRBJ1-4	CASSLLRDREKLFF	TGTGCCAGCAGTCTATTACGGGACAGGGAAAAACTGTTTTTT
TRBD2	TRBV18	few	TRBJ2-7	CASSPSGIHYEQYF	TGTGCCAGCTCACCCAGCGGGATCCACTACGAGCAGTACTTC
NA	TRBV28	NA	TRBJ2-3	CASRLANRRTDTQYF	TGTGCCAGCAGATTAGCGAATCGACGCACAGATACGCAGTATTTT
TRBD1	TRBV19	NA	TRBJ2-7	CASSPRGRGTSYEQYF	TGTGCCAGTAGCCCTCGCGGCAGGGGGACCTCCTACGAGCAGTACTTC